This T cell receptor (beta chain) was observed in a study of blood T cell repertoires in COVID-19. Turning to the study itself: The United States, Italy and Spain supplied acute and convalescent COVID-19 samples. PBMCs, B-cell-depleted T cells, or T cells were the source of the cDNA or gDNA that made up the material.

Per the original data handling: Estimates of nucleated cell counts were drawn from the amplification of reference gene primers. Only in-frame clones appear in the TCRdb table, and some are missing; sequencing was by immunoSEQ multiplex PCR. That table gives V, J and clone size, and the DNA gave D and trimming. Here the sample spans approximately 170,000 clones, nearly 90% being singletons. Germline V CDR1 and CDR2: SGHRS, YFSETQ. CDR3 length equals 11 residues. V lost 7 bases and J lost 8, with 12 bases in between. Sequencing input: peripheral blood. The sequence came from a man between 18 and 29 years old who had recovered from COVID-19. The chain has TRBV5-1 and TRBJ1-1; possibly TRBD1 for D (5 bases). CDR3 nucleotide sequence: TGCGCCAGCTCCCCGGGGGTGGAAGCTTTCTTT. It translates to CASSPGVEAFF.